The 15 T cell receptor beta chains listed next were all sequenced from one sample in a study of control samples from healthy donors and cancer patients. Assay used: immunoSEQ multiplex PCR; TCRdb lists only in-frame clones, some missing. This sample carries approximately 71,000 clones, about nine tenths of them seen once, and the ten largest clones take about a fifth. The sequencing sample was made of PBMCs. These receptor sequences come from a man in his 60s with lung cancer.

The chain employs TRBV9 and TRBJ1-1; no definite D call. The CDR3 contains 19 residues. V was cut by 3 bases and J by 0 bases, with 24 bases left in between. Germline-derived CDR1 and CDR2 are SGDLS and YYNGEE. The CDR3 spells CASSGLPGSGTWVNTEAFF. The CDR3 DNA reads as TGTGCCAGCAGCGGTCTCCCTGGGTCGGGAACCTGGGTGAACACTGAAGCTTTCTTT.

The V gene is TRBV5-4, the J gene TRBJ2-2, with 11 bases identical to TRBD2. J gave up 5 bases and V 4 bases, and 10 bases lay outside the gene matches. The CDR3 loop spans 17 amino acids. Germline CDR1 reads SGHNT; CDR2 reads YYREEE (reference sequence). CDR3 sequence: CASSPEVLAGVTGELFF. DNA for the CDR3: TGTGCCAGCAGCCCGGAAGTACTAGCGGGGGTTACCGGGGAGCTGTTTTTT.

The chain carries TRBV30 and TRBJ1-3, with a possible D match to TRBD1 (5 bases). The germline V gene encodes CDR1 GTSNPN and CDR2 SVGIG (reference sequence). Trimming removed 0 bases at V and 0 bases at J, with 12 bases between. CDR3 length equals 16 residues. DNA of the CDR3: TGTGCCTGGAGTGTACACGGGGGGTTCTCTGGAAACACCATATATTTT. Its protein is CAWSVHGGFSGNTIYF. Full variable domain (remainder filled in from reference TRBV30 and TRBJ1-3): SQTIHQWPATLVQPVGSPLSLECTVEGTSNPNLYWYRQAAGRGLQLLFYSVGIGQISSEVPQNLSASRPQDRQFILSSKKLLLSDSGFYLCAWSVHGGFSGNTIYFGEGSWLTVV.

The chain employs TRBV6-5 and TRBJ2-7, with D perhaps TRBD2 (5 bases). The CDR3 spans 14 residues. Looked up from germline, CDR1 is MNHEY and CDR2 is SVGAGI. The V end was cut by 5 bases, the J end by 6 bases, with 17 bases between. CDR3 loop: CASSLHEGVGEQYV. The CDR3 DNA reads TGTGCCAGCAGTCTTCACGAGGGCGTTGGCGAGCAGTACGTC.

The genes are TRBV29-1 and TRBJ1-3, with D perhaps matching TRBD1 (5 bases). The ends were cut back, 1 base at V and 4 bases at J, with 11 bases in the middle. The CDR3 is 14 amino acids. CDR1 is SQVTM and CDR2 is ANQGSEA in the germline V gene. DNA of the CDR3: TGCAGCGTTGAAGGGGGGGGACGCGGAAACACCATATATTTT. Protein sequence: CSVEGGGRGNTIYF.

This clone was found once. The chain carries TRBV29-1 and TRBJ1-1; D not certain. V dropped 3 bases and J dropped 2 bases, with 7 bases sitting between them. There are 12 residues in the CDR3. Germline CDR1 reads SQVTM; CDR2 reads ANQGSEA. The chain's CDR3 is CSVDGFNTEAFF. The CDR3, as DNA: TGCAGCGTTGATGGTTTCAACACTGAAGCTTTCTTT. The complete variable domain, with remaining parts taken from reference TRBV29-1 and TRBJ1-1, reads SAVISQKPSRDICQRGTSLTIQCQVDSQVTMMFWYRQQPGQSLTLIATANQGSEATYESGFVIDKFPISRPNLTFSTLTVSNMSPEDSSIYLCSVDGFNTEAFFGQGTRLTVV.

The CDR3, as DNA: TGTGCCACCAGCAGACTGACAGGGGGGTACTACGAGCAGTACTTC. This translates into CATSRLTGGYYEQYF. The chain is built from TRBV15 and TRBJ2-7, with 9 bases fitting TRBD1. Germline V gives CDR1 LNHNV, CDR2 YYDKDF (reference sequence). After removal of 2 bases from V and 3 bases from J, the junction contained 5 bases not matched to a gene. This CDR3 region has 15 residues.

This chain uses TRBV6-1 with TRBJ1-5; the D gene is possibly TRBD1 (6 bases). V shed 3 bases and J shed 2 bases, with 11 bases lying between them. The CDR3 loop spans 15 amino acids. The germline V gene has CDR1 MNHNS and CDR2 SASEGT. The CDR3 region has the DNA TGTGCCAGCAGTGACGTCAGGGGCGGCAATCAGCCCCAGCATTTT. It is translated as CASSDVRGGNQPQHF.

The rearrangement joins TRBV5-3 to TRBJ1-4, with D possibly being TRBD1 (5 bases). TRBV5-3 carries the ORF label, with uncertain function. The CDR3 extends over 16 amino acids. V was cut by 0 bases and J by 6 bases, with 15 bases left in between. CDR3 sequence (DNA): TGTGCCAGAAGCTTGGCCGGAGAGACAGCCTATGAAAAACTGTTTTTT. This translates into CARSLAGETAYEKLFF.

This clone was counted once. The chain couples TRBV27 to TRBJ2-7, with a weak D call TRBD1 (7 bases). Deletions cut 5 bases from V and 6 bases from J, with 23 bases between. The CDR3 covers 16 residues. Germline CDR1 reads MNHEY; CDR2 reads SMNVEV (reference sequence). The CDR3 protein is CASSDGETGRIGEQYF. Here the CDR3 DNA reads TGTGCCAGCAGTGACGGGGAGACAGGGAGGATCGGCGAGCAGTACTTC.

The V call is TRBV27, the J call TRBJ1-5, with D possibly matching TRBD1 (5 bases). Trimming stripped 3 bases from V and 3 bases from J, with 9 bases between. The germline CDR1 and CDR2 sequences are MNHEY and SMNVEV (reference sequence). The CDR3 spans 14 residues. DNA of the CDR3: TGTGCCAGCAGTTTCGCAGGGTACAATCAGCCCCAGCATTTT. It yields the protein CASSFAGYNQPQHF.

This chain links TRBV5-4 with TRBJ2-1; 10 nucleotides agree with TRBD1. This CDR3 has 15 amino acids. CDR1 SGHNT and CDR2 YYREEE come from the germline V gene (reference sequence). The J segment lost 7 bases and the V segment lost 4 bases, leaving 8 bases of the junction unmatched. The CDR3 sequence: CASSERTGGENEQFF. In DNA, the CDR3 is TGTGCCAGCAGCGAAAGGACAGGGGGAGAGAATGAGCAGTTCTTC. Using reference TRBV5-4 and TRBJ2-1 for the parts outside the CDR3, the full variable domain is ETGVTQSPTHLIKTRGQQVTLRCSSQSGHNTVSWYQQALGQGPQFIFQYYREEENGRGNFPPRFSGLQFPNYSSELNVNALELDDSALYLCASSERTGGENEQFFGPGTRLTVL.

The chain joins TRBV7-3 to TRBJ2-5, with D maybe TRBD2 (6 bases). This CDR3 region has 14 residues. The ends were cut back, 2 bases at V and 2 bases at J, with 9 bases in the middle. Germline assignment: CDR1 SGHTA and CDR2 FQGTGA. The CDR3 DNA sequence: TGTGCCAGCAGCTTAGGAGGAGGGCAAGAGACCCAGTACTTC. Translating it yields CASSLGGGQETQYF.

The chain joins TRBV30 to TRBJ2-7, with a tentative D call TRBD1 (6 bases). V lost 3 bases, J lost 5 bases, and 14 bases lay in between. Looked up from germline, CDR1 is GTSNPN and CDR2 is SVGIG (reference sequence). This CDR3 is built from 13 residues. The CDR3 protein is CAWRKQGSNEQYV. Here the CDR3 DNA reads TGTGCCTGGAGAAAGCAGGGGAGTAACGAGCAGTACGTC.

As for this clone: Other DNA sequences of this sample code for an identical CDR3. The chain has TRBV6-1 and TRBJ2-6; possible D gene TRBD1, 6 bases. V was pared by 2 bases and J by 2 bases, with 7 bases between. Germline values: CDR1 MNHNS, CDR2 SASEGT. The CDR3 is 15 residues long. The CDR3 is CASSEPGAGANVLTF. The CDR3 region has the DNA TGTGCCAGCAGTGAACCAGGGGCTGGGGCCAACGTCCTGACTTTC.